The subject of this entry is one T cell receptor (beta chain). Its cognate antigen is unknown. The sample belongs to a study of OX40 agonist ivuxolimab in advanced cancers. Turning to the study itself: Of mixed ages from about 20 to 85 and averaging about 56 years, the group was roughly 85% male.

Study-wide findings and caveats: The CD4+ and CD8+ T cells in the blood had expanded clonally by week 6 at 0.1 to 3.0 mg/kg. Some of the nonresponding patients also showed low levels of normalized T-cell clonal expansion.

Blood sampling was done at baseline, cycle 4 day 1, and cycle 7 day 1. Germline V gives CDR1 LNHDA, CDR2 SQIVND (reference sequence). Trimming took 5 bases from V and 5 from J; bases not matched to a gene: 4. This CDR3 is built from 15 residues. Clones were read by immunoSEQ multiplex PCR, and TCRdb kept only the in-frame ones, dropping some. This table has about 58,000 clones, 88% appearing once. The TCR was taken from an adult with an advanced solid tumor such as melanoma, head and neck, liver or kidney cancer. This specimen consisted of CD4+ or CD8+ T cells sorted from blood, obtained in a trial of the OX40 agonist ivuxolimab. V gene TRBV19 combines with J gene TRBJ2-2; TRBD1 matches 11 bases. The CDR3 reads CASSVGTGGTGELFF. The CDR3 DNA reads TGTGCCAGTAGTGTCGGGACAGGGGGAACCGGGGAGCTGTTTTTT.